This TCR beta chain derives from a study of PD-L1 blockade in urothelial cancer. At the level of the study: In terms of prior chemotherapy, patients had received 0 to 3 regimens. A median of roughly 1,400 T cells was found per tumor sample. Overall study results and limits: Durable-benefit patients expanded tumor-associated blood clones more at 3 weeks.

The CDR3 spans 13 residues. V was cut by 4 bases and J by 4 bases, with 10 bases left in between. Germline loops: CDR1 LNHDA, CDR2 SQIVND (reference sequence). By share, this clone counts as medium-sized. Antigen specificity is unknown. Generated by immunoSEQ multiplex PCR, the TCRdb table keeps only in-frame clones and is missing some. The data show 35,000 to 40,000 clones, approximately 40% seen once. Each patient presented with locally advanced or metastatic urothelial carcinoma. The sample here was tumor tissue, taken before atezolizumab (anti-PD-L1) treatment. This chain joins TRBV19 and TRBJ1-1; no firm D call. This TCR was sampled from a man in his fifties or sixties with urothelial cancer. In nucleotides, the CDR3 is TGTGCCAGTAGTAACGGAGGAAGCACTGAAGCTTTCTTT. Residues: CASSNGGSTEAFF.